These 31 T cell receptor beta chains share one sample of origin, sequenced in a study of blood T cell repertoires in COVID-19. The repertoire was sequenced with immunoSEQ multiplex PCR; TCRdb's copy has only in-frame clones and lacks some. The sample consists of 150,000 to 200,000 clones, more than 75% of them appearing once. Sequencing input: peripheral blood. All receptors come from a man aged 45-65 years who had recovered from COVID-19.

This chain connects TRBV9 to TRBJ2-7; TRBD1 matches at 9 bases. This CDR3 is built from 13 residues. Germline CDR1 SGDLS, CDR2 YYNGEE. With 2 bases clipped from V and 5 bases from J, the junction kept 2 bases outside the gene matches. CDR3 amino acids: CASSVGTGNEQYF. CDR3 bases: TGTGCCAGCAGCGTTGGGACAGGGAACGAGCAGTACTTC.

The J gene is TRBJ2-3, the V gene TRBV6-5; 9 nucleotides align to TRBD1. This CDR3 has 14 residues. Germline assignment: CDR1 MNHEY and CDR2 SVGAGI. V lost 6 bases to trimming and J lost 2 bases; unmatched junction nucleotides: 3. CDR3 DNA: TGTGCCAGCAGACAGGGGGCACTCACAGATACGCAGTATTTT. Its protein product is CASRQGALTDTQYF.

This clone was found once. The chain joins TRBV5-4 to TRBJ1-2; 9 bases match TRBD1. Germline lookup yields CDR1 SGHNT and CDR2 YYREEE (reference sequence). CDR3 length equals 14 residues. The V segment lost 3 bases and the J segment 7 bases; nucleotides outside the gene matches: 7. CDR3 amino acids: CASSSSDRGGGYTF. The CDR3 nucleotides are TGTGCCAGCAGCTCGTCGGACAGGGGAGGTGGCTACACCTTC.

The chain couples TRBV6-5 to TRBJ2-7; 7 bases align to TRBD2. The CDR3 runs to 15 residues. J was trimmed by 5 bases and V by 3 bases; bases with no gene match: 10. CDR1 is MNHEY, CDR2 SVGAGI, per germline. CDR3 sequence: CASSYRRRESHEQYF. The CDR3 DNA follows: TGTGCCAGCAGTTATCGGAGGCGGGAGTCCCACGAGCAGTACTTC.

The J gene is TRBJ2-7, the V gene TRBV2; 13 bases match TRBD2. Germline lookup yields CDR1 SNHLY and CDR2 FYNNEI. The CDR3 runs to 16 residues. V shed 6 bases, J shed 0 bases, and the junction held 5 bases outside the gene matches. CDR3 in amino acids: CASRRGLAGNSYEQYF. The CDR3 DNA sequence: TGTGCCAGCAGAAGGGGACTAGCGGGGAACTCCTACGAGCAGTACTTC.

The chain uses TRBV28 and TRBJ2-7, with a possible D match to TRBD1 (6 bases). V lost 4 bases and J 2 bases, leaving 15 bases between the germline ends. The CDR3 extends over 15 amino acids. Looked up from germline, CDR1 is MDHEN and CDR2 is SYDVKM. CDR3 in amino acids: CASSSSHRDPYEQYF. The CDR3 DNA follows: TGTGCCAGCAGTTCATCACACAGGGACCCCTACGAGCAGTACTTC.

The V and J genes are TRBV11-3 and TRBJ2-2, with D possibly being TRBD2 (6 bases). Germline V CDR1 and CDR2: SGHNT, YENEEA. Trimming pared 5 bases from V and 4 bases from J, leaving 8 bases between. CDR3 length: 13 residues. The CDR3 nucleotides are TGTGCCAGCAGCAGCGGGCCCACCGGGGAGCTGTTTTTT. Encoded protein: CASSSGPTGELFF. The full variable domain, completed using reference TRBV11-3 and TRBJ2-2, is EAGVVQSPRYKIIEKKQPVAFWCNPISGHNTLYWYLQNLGQGPELLIRYENEEAVDDSQLPKDRFSAERLKGVDSTLKIQPAELGDSAVYLCASSSGPTGELFFGEGSRLTVL.

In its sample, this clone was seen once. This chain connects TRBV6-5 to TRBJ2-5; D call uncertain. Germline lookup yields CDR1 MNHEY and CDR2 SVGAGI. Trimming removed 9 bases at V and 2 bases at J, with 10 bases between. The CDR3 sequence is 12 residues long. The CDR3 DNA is TGTGCCAGTAAAGCAGGTCAAGAGACCCAGTACTTC. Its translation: CASKAGQETQYF.

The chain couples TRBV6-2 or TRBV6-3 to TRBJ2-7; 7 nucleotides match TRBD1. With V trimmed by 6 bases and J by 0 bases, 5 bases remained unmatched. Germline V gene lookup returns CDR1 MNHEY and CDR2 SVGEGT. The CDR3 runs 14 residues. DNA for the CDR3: TGTGCCAGCAGCCGGGACAGTCTCTCCTACGAGCAGTACTTC. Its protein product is CASSRDSLSYEQYF.

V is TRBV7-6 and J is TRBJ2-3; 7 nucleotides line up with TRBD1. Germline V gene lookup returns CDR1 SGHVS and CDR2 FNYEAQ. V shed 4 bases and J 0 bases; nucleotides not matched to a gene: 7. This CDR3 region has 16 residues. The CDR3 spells CASSWRQGTSTDTQYF. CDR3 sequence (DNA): TGTGCCAGCAGCTGGCGACAGGGAACTAGCACAGATACGCAGTATTTT.

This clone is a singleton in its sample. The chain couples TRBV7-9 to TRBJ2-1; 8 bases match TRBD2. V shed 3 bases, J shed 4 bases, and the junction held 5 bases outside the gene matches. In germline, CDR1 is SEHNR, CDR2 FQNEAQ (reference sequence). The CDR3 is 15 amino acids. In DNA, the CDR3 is TGTGCCAGCAGCTTGATAGCGGGAATATACAATGAGCAGTTCTTC. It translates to CASSLIAGIYNEQFF.

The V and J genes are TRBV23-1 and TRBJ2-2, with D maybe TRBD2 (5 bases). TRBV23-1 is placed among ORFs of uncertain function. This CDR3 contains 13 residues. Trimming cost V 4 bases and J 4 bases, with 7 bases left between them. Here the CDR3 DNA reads TGCGCCAGCAGTCGAGGGATCACCGGGGAGCTGTTTTTT. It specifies CASSRGITGELFF.

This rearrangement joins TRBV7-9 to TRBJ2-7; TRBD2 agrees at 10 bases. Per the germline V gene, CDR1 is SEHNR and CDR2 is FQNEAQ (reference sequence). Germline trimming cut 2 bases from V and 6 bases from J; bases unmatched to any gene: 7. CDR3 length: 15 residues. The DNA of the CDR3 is TGTGCCAGCAGCTTATCAAGCCTAGCGGGAGCCGAGCAGTACTTC. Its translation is CASSLSSLAGAEQYF.

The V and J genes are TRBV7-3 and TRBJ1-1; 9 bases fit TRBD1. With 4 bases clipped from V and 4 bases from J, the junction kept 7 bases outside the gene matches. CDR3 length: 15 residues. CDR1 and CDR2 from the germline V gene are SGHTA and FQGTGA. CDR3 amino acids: CASSSQGQGVTEAFF. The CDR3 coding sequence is TGTGCCAGCAGCTCCCAGGGACAGGGAGTCACTGAAGCTTTCTTT. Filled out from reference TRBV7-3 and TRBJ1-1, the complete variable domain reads GAGVSQTPSNKVTEKGKYVELRCDPISGHTALYWYRQSLGQGPEFLIYFQGTGAADDSGLPNDRFFAVRPEGSVSTLKIQRTERGDSAVYLCASSSQGQGVTEAFFGQGTRLTVV.

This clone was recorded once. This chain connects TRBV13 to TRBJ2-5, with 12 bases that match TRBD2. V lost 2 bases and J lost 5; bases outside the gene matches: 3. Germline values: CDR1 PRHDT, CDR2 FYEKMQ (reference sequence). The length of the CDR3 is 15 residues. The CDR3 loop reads CASSLPSGGVETQYF. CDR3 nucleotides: TGTGCCAGCAGCTTACCTAGCGGGGGGGTGGAGACCCAGTACTTC.

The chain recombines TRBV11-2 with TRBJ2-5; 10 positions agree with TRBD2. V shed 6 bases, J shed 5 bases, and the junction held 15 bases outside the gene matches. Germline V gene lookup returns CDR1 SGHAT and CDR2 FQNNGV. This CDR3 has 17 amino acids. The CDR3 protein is CASSSSSDLAGEETQYF. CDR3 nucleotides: TGTGCCAGCAGTTCATCCTCGGATCTAGCGGGAGAGGAGACCCAGTACTTC.

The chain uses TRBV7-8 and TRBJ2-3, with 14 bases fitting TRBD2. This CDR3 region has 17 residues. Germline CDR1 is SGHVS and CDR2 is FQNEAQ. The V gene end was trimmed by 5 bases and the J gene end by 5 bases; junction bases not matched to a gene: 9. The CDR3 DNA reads TGTGCCAGCAGCACAGGACTAGCGGGAGGCAGGGGAGATACGCAGTATTTT. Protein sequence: CASSTGLAGGRGDTQYF.

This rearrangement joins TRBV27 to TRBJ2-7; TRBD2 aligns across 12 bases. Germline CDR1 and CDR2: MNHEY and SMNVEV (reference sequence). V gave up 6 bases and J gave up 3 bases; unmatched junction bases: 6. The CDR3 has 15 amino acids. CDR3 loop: CASSPPSGRVYEQYF. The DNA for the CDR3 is TGTGCCAGCAGCCCTCCTAGCGGGAGGGTCTACGAGCAGTACTTC.

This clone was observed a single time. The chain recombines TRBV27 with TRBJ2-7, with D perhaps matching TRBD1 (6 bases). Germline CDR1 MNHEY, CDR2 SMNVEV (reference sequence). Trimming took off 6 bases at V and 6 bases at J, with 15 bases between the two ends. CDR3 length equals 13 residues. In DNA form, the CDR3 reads TGTGCCAGCAGGACGACAGGAGCCCGCGAGCAGTACTTC. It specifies CASRTTGAREQYF.

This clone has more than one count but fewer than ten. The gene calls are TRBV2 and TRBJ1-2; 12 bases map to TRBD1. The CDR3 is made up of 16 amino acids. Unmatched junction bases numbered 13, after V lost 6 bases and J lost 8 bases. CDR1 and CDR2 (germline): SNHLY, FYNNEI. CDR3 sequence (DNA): TGTGCCAGCAGCGGGACAGGGGGCGCACCGCGCGGAGGCTACACCTTC. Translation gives CASSGTGGAPRGGYTF.

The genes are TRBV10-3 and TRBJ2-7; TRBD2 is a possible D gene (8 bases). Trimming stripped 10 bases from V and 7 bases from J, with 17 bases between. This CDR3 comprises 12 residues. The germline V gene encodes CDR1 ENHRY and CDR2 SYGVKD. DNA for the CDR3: TGTGCCAGCCACAGGGGCGGGGGGGAGCAGTACTTC. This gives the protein CASHRGGGEQYF.

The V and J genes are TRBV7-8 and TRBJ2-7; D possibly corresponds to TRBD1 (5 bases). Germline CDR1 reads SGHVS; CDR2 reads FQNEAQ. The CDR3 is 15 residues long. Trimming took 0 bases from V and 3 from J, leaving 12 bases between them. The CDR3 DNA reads TGTGCCAGCAGCTTAGCTTTAAGGCAGGGCTACGAGCAGTACTTC. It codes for CASSLALRQGYEQYF.

As DNA, the CDR3 is TGTGCCAGCAGCCAAGGGCTGGTCTCCTACGAGCAGTACTTC. Its translation is CASSQGLVSYEQYF. The chain has TRBV14 and TRBJ2-7, with D uncertain. The CDR3 is 14 amino acids. V was cut by 1 base and J by 0 bases, with 7 bases left in between. CDR1 and CDR2 (germline): SGHDN, FVKESK. The whole variable domain, remainder taken from reference TRBV14 and TRBJ2-7, is EAGVTQFPSHSVIEKGQTVTLRCDPISGHDNLYWYRRVMGKEIKFLLHFVKESKQDESGMPNNRFLAERTGGTYSTLKVQPAELEDSGVYFCASSQGLVSYEQYFGPGTRLTVT.

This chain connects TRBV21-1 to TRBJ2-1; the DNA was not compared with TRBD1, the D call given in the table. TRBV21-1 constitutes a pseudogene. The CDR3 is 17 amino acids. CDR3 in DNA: TGTGCCAGCACCTCCATCGGGGGACAGGCTCCCTACAATGAGCAGTTCTTC. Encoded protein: CASTSIGGQAPYNEQFF.

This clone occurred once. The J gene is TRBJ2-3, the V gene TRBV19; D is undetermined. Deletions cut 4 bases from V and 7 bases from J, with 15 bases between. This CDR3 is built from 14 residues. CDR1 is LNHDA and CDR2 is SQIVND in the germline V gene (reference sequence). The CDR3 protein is CASSNWSGPHTQYF. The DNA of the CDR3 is TGTGCCAGTAGTAACTGGTCAGGCCCACATACGCAGTATTTT.

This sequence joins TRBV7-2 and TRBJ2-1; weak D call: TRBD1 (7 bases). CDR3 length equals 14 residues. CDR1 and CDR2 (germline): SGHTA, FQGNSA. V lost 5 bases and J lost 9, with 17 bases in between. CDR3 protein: CASSPYTGEAEQFF. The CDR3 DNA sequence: TGTGCCAGCAGCCCGTACACAGGGGAGGCTGAGCAGTTCTTC.

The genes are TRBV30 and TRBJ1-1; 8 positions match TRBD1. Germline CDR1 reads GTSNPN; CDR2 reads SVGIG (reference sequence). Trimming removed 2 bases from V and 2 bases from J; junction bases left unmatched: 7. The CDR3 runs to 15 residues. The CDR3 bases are TGTGCCTGGAGTTCCAAGACAGGGGTTAACACTGAAGCTTTCTTT. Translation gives CAWSSKTGVNTEAFF.

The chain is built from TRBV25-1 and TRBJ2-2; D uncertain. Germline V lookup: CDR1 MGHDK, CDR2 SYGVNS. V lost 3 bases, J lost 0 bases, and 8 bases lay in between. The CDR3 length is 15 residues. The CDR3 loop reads CASSEQFANTGELFF. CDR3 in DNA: TGTGCCAGCAGTGAGCAGTTCGCGAACACCGGGGAGCTGTTTTTT.

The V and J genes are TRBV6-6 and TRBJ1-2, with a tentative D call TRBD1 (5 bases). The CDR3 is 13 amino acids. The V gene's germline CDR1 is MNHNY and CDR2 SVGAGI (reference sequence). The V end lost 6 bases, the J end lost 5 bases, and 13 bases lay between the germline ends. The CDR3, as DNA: TGTGCCAGCAGCCCATCAGGGCCGTATGGCTACACCTTC. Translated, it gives CASSPSGPYGYTF.

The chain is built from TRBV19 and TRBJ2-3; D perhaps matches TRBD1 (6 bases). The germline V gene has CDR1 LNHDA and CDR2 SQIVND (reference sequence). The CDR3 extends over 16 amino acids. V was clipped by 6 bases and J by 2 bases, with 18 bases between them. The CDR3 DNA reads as TGTGCCAGTAGCGGACCCGGGGACACTACCACAGATACGCAGTATTTT. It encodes CASSGPGDTTTDTQYF.

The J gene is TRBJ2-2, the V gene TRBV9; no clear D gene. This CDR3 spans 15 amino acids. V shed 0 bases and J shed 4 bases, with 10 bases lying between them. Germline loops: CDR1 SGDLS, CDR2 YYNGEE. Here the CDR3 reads CASSVGAPGTGELFF. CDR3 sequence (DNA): TGTGCCAGCAGCGTAGGGGCCCCCGGCACCGGGGAGCTGTTTTTT.